The 32 T cell receptor beta chains reported below all come from one sample, sequenced in a study of cytomegalovirus exposure and HLA in healthy donors. Amplification used 60 Vbeta primers and 13 Jbeta primers. Using immunoSEQ multiplex PCR, the repertoire was profiled, and TCRdb retains in-frame clones only, with some absent. The table lists 120,000 to 150,000 clones, around 66% of them singletons, with 6.5% in the top ten. Specimen: PBMCs. Receptor source: a woman in her fifties or sixties in good health and CMV-seronegative.

The table lists this clone with a count of one. CDR3 coding DNA: TGTGCCAGCAGTGCGGACGGGGGGCGCGGGGAGACCCAGTACTTC. Protein: CASSADGGRGETQYF. The rearrangement links TRBV2 to TRBJ2-5; perhaps TRBD2 as D (7 bases). The CDR3 sequence is 15 residues long. The ends were cut back, 4 bases at V and 5 bases at J, with 17 bases in the middle. Germline values: CDR1 SNHLY, CDR2 FYNNEI.

The CDR3, as DNA: TGTGCCACCAGCAGAGCTAGCGGGAGGCGTGATGAGCAGTTCTTC. Residues: CATSRASGRRDEQFF. J is TRBJ2-1 and V is TRBV15; 11 nucleotides align to TRBD2. Germline trimming cut 1 base from V and 8 bases from J; bases unmatched to any gene: 4. The germline V gene encodes CDR1 LNHNV and CDR2 YYDKDF (reference sequence). The CDR3 length is 15 residues.

Points on this clone: This sample also contains other DNA sequences that code for the same CDR3. The chain has TRBV11-2 and TRBJ1-2; tentative D call: TRBD1 (5 bases). V was cut by 1 base and J by 7 bases, with 10 bases left in between. The CDR3 is made up of 13 amino acids. Per the germline V gene, CDR1 is SGHAT and CDR2 is FQNNGV. The CDR3 region is CASSLGQGTGYTF. The CDR3 nucleotides are TGTGCCAGCAGCTTAGGGCAGGGAACTGGCTACACCTTC. The full variable domain, with the rest looked up from reference TRBV11-2 and TRBJ1-2, is EAGVAQSPRYKIIEKRQSVAFWCNPISGHATLYWYQQILGQGPKLLIQFQNNGVVDDSQLPKDRFSAERLKGVDSTLKIQPAKLEDSAVYLCASSLGQGTGYTFGSGTRLTVV.

The chain employs TRBV29-1 and TRBJ1-1; D remains ambiguous. The CDR3 contains 12 residues. Germline V gene lookup returns CDR1 SQVTM and CDR2 ANQGSEA. V was clipped by 4 bases and J by 4 bases, with 10 bases between them. The CDR3 DNA reads as TGCAGCGTTGCCCGGCGGGGCACTGAAGCTTTCTTT. Translated, it gives CSVARRGTEAFF.

The J gene is TRBJ2-7, the V gene TRBV7-3; 7 bases match TRBD2. Germline V CDR1 and CDR2: SGHTA, FQGTGA. This CDR3 is built from 14 residues. V lost 3 bases to trimming and J lost 7 bases; unmatched junction nucleotides: 9. CDR3 sequence (DNA): TGTGCCAGCAGCTTTGCGGGAGCCGTTAGTGAGCAGTACTTC. Translated: CASSFAGAVSEQYF. The variable domain in full, with the rest retrieved from reference TRBV7-3 and TRBJ2-7, is GAGVSQTPSNKVTEKGKYVELRCDPISGHTALYWYRQSLGQGPEFLIYFQGTGAADDSGLPNDRFFAVRPEGSVSTLKIQRTERGDSAVYLCASSFAGAVSEQYFGPGTRLTVT.

This clone was seen just once. Compared with germline, one end of the junction differs, possibly owing to a read error. This sample includes further DNA sequences coding for the same CDR3. The rearrangement links TRBV12-5 to TRBJ2-4, with 8 positions matching TRBD2. Germline V gene sequence: CDR1 LGHNT, CDR2 FRNRAP. The CDR3 covers 19 residues. The CDR3: CASGLFPGGGYRAKNIQYF. CDR3 sequence (DNA): TGTGCTAGTGGTTTGTTTCCCGGGGGGGGATATAGAGCCAAAAATATTCAGTACTTC.

This chain links TRBV7-9 with TRBJ2-1; 9 bases fit TRBD2. Germline CDR1 SEHNR, CDR2 FQNEAQ (reference sequence). Germline trimming cut 6 bases from V and 3 bases from J; bases unmatched to any gene: 3. The CDR3 extends over 14 amino acids. The CDR3 reads CASRREGGYNEQFF. The CDR3, as DNA: TGTGCCAGCAGGCGGGAGGGAGGCTACAATGAGCAGTTCTTC.

The CDR3: CASSGQRGYGYTF. CDR3 DNA sequence: TGTGCCAGTAGCGGACAGCGCGGCTATGGCTACACCTTC. The chain recombines TRBV19 with TRBJ1-2; a possible D gene is TRBD1 (6 bases). The CDR3 spans 13 residues. V was pared by 6 bases and J by 4 bases, with 12 bases between. The germline gives CDR1 LNHDA, CDR2 SQIVND (reference sequence).

The chain employs TRBV5-1 and TRBJ1-4; D is undetermined. Trimming cost V 1 base and J 7 bases, with 11 bases left between them. This CDR3 region has 14 residues. The germline CDR1 and CDR2 sequences are SGHRS and YFSETQ. The CDR3 is CASSLSSPGEKLFF. In DNA, the CDR3 is TGCGCCAGCAGCTTGTCCAGCCCGGGTGAAAAACTGTTTTTT.

This chain links TRBV5-1 with TRBJ2-7; TRBD2 aligns across 9 bases. J lost 2 bases, V lost 5 bases, and 11 bases had no gene match. The CDR3 has 16 residues. The germline gives CDR1 SGHRS, CDR2 YFSETQ. CDR3 region: CASSPVTPSGTYEQYF. The CDR3 DNA sequence: TGCGCCAGCAGTCCCGTTACGCCTAGCGGGACCTACGAGCAGTACTTC.

This clone came up a few times. The chain has TRBV28 and TRBJ2-5; 13 bases line up with TRBD2. Trimming removed 3 bases from V and 2 bases from J; junction bases left unmatched: 6. Germline-derived CDR1 and CDR2 are MDHEN and SYDVKM. The CDR3 sequence is 17 residues long. The CDR3 spells CASSFPGLAGPQETQYF. The CDR3 DNA sequence: TGTGCCAGCAGTTTCCCGGGACTAGCGGGACCACAAGAGACCCAGTACTTC.

This clone has just a few counts. This chain connects TRBV11-1 to TRBJ2-1, with 10 bases that match TRBD2. The germline V gene has CDR1 SGHAT and CDR2 FQDESV (reference sequence). The CDR3 runs to 15 residues. Trimming at V came to 1 base and at J to 12 bases, leaving 9 bases not matched to a gene. The CDR3 protein is CASSLDASGRRGQFF. CDR3 bases: TGTGCCAGCAGCTTAGATGCTAGCGGGAGACGGGGGCAGTTCTTC.

This clone was counted only a few times. The chain links TRBV6-1 to TRBJ1-1, with TRBD1 matching over 7 bases. CDR1 and CDR2 (germline): MNHNS, SASEGT. J gave up 0 bases and V 6 bases, and 4 bases lay outside the gene matches. The length of the CDR3 is 14 residues. The CDR3 loop is CASRGQALNTEAFF. Written as DNA, the CDR3 is TGTGCCAGCAGAGGACAGGCTCTGAACACTGAAGCTTTCTTT.

The count of this clone is one. V usage is TRBV13 and J usage is TRBJ2-2, with a weak D call TRBD2 (6 bases). Germline assignment: CDR1 PRHDT and CDR2 FYEKMQ (reference sequence). This CDR3 has 15 residues. V was trimmed by 5 bases and J by 1 base, leaving 11 bases between them. In nucleotides, the CDR3 is TGTGCCAGCAGCCACCCGGGGGTGAACACCGGGGAGCTGTTTTTT. This codes for CASSHPGVNTGELFF.

This clone was seen more than once but under ten times. The V call is TRBV7-3, the J call TRBJ1-4; D perhaps matches TRBD1 (6 bases). CDR1 and CDR2 from the germline V gene are SGHTA and FQGTGA. The CDR3 is 15 residues long. V lost 5 bases and J lost 3, with 13 bases in between. This chain's CDR3 is CASSPPGGPNEKLFF. The CDR3 DNA reads as TGTGCCAGCAGCCCACCTGGGGGCCCTAATGAAAAACTGTTTTTT.

This clone was detected only once. This CDR3 reads CASSEPRGSGSYNEQFF. The CDR3 coding sequence is TGTGCCAGCAGCGAACCTAGGGGTAGCGGGAGCTACAATGAGCAGTTCTTC. V and J are TRBV9 and TRBJ2-1; TRBD2 aligns across 9 bases. The V gene's germline CDR1 is SGDLS and CDR2 YYNGEE. The V gene end was trimmed by 3 bases and the J gene end by 3 bases; junction bases not matched to a gene: 10. The length of the CDR3 is 17 residues. Full variable domain (remainder filled in from reference TRBV9 and TRBJ2-1): DSGVTQTPKHLITATGQRVTLRCSPRSGDLSVYWYQQSLDQGLQFLIQYYNGEERAKGNILERFSAQQFPDLHSELNLSSLELGDSALYFCASSEPRGSGSYNEQFFGPGTRLTVL.

The rearrangement links TRBV5-1 to TRBJ2-6; 13 bases align to TRBD2. The CDR3 loop spans 17 amino acids. CDR1 and CDR2 (germline): SGHRS, YFSETQ. The ends lost 4 bases at V and 2 bases at J; junction bases unmatched: 3. The DNA of the CDR3 is TGCGCCAGCAGCGACGGACTAGCGGGAGCTGGGGCCAACGTCCTGACTTTC. The encoded protein is CASSDGLAGAGANVLTF.

J is TRBJ2-5 and V is TRBV11-2; 9 bases are shared with TRBD2. Germline CDR1 and CDR2: SGHAT and FQNNGV. The CDR3 sequence is 17 residues long. After removal of 2 bases from V and 6 bases from J, the junction contained 13 bases not matched to a gene. As DNA, the CDR3 is TGTGCCAGCAGCTTAATTATCTCCGGTAGCGGGAGCCAGACCCAGTACTTC. It codes for CASSLIISGSGSQTQYF.

The table lists this clone with a few counts. CDR3 sequence: CASSPGGSSYEQYF. The CDR3 region has the DNA TGTGCCAGCAGTCCGGGCGGGAGCTCCTACGAGCAGTACTTC. The V call is TRBV6-1, the J call TRBJ2-7, with 7 bases identical to TRBD2. Looked up from germline, CDR1 is MNHNS and CDR2 is SASEGT. Unmatched junction bases numbered 4, after V lost 5 bases and J lost 0 bases. CDR3 length: 14 residues.

The chain couples TRBV25-1 to TRBJ2-5; D is perhaps TRBD1 (6 bases). This CDR3 has 14 residues. From germline, CDR1 is MGHDK and CDR2 SYGVNS. V was trimmed by 6 bases and J by 5 bases, leaving 16 bases between them. The CDR3: CASSVQGGDETQYF. The CDR3, as DNA: TGTGCCAGCAGCGTACAGGGTGGGGACGAGACCCAGTACTTC.

The CDR3 coding sequence is TGTGCCACCCACCACGATGGGCCATACAATGAGCAGTTCTTC. Translation: CATHHDGPYNEQFF. V gene TRBV6-1 combines with J gene TRBJ2-1; no clear D. The germline V and J ends were trimmed by 10 bases and 4 bases, with 17 bases remaining between them. From germline, CDR1 is MNHNS and CDR2 SASEGT. The CDR3 has 14 residues.

This chain connects TRBV7-2 to TRBJ2-7, with 10 bases fitting TRBD1. CDR3 length equals 15 residues. After removal of 7 bases from V and 6 bases from J, the junction contained 12 bases not matched to a gene. CDR1 and CDR2 from the germline V gene are SGHTA and FQGNSA. In DNA, the CDR3 is TGTGCCAGCAACCAAGGGACAGGGGTTGGACTCGAGCAGTACTTC. The encoded protein is CASNQGTGVGLEQYF.

There are a few counts of this clone. V usage is TRBV28 and J usage is TRBJ2-7, with D possibly TRBD2 on 6 matching bases. Trimming cost V 10 bases and J 6 bases, with 16 bases left between them. CDR1 and CDR2 (germline): MDHEN, SYDVKM. This CDR3 has 12 residues. The CDR3 DNA follows: TGTGCCACGGGGGTACCTAGGGGCGAGCAGTACTTC. This sequence encodes CATGVPRGEQYF.

This clone occurred a few times. The chain uses TRBV9 and TRBJ2-7, with a weak D call TRBD2 (6 bases). V shed 0 bases and J shed 1 base, with 8 bases lying between them. The CDR3 loop spans 14 amino acids. The germline V gene encodes CDR1 SGDLS and CDR2 YYNGEE. The CDR3 sequence is CASSVGGNSYEQYF. The CDR3 DNA follows: TGTGCCAGCAGCGTAGGCGGGAATTCCTACGAGCAGTACTTC.

V and J are TRBV9 and TRBJ2-3; 7 nucleotides line up with TRBD1. CDR1 SGDLS and CDR2 YYNGEE come from the germline V gene. V lost 4 bases to trimming and J lost 4 bases; unmatched junction nucleotides: 9. The CDR3 totals 15 residues. The CDR3 sequence: CASSHRGDWSDTQYF. The DNA for the CDR3 is TGTGCCAGCAGCCACAGGGGAGATTGGTCAGATACGCAGTATTTT.

This clone was seen only a few times. The chain couples TRBV7-2 to TRBJ2-7; TRBD1 aligns across 8 bases. J gave up 3 bases and V 3 bases, and 4 bases lay outside the gene matches. The CDR3 contains 14 residues. CDR1 and CDR2 from the germline V gene are SGHTA and FQGNSA. The CDR3 DNA reads as TGTGCCAGCAGCTTGATAGGGACAGGCTACGAGCAGTACTTC. This translates into CASSLIGTGYEQYF.

This chain connects TRBV5-1 to TRBJ2-5; 8 bases line up with TRBD1. The CDR3 runs 14 residues. J lost 4 bases, V lost 1 base, and 3 bases had no gene match. Per germline, CDR1 SGHRS and CDR2 YFSETQ. CDR3 DNA sequence: TGCGCCAGCAGCTTGCGGACAGGGTTAGAGACCCAGTACTTC. Its translation: CASSLRTGLETQYF.

This chain links TRBV5-1 with TRBJ2-3; 7 bases match TRBD2. V trimming: 4 bases; J trimming: 2 bases; junction bases outside the gene matches: 10. The CDR3 contains 16 residues. The V gene's germline CDR1 is SGHRS and CDR2 YFSETQ. This CDR3 reads CASSPPLAGATDTQYF. In DNA, the CDR3 is TGCGCCAGCAGCCCCCCGTTGGCGGGAGCCACAGATACGCAGTATTTT.

This chain joins TRBV21-1 and TRBJ2-5; the table's D call TRBD2 went unverified against the DNA. TRBV21-1 is listed as a pseudogene. CDR3 size: 19 residues. DNA of the CDR3: TGTGCCAGCAGCACGAGGGCGCTAGCGGGGGGTCTCTGGTGGGAGACCCAGTACTTC. This codes for CASSTRALAGGLWWETQYF.

This clone has a handful of counts. V and J are TRBV19 and TRBJ1-4; D not certain. With 3 bases removed from V and 3 bases from J, the gap between germline ends came to 11 bases. The germline V gene has CDR1 LNHDA and CDR2 SQIVND (reference sequence). The CDR3 is 15 amino acids. DNA for the CDR3: TGTGCCAGTAGTATGCCTACGGGGTCTAATGAAAAACTGTTTTTT. It yields the protein CASSMPTGSNEKLFF.

V gene TRBV5-4 combines with J gene TRBJ2-1, with TRBD2 identical over 11 bases. Trimming at V came to 0 bases and at J to 8 bases, leaving 16 bases not matched to a gene. Germline V gene data show CDR1 as SGHNT and CDR2 as YYREEE (reference sequence). The CDR3 is made up of 19 amino acids. CDR3: CASSLEGLAGGSRLDEQFF. CDR3 DNA sequence: TGTGCCAGCAGCTTGGAGGGGTTAGCGGGGGGGTCTAGGTTAGATGAGCAGTTCTTC.

The J gene is TRBJ1-5, the V gene TRBV19; D gene uncertain. Germline CDR1 LNHDA, CDR2 SQIVND (reference sequence). CDR3 size: 15 residues. Trimming pared 8 bases from V and 0 bases from J, leaving 14 bases between. CDR3 amino acids: CASDISGSSNQPQHF. CDR3 coding DNA: TGTGCCAGTGATATTTCGGGATCTAGCAATCAGCCCCAGCATTTT.